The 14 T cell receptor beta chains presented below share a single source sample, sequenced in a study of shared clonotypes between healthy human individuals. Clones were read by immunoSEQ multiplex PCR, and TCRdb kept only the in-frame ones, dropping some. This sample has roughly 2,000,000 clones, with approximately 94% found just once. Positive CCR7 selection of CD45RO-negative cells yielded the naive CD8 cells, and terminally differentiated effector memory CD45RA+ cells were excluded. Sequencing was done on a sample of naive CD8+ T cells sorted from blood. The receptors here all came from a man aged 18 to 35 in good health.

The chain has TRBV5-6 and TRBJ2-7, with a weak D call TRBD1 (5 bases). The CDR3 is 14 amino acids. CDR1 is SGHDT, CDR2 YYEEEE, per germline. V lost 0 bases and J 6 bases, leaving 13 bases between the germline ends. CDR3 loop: CASSLGDSRGEQYF. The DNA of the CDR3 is TGTGCCAGCAGCTTGGGTGACAGTAGGGGCGAGCAGTACTTC.

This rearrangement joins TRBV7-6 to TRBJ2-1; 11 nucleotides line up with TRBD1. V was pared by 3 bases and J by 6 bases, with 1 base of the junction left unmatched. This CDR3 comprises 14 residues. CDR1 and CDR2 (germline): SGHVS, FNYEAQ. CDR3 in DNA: TGTGCCAGCAGCTTGGGACAGGGGGGCAATGAGCAGTTCTTC. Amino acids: CASSLGQGGNEQFF.

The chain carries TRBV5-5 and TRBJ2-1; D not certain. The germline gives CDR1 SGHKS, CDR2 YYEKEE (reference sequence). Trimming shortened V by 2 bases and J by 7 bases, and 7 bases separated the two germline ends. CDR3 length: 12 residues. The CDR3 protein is CASSFTGNEQFF. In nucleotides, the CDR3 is TGTGCCAGCAGCTTCACTGGGAATGAGCAGTTCTTC.

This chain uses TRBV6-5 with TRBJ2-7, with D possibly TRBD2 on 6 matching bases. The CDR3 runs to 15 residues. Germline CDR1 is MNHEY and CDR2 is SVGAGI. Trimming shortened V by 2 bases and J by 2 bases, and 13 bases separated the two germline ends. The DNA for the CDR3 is TGTGCCAGCAGTTACACCGGGGCGGGAACCTACGAGCAGTACTTC. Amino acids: CASSYTGAGTYEQYF.

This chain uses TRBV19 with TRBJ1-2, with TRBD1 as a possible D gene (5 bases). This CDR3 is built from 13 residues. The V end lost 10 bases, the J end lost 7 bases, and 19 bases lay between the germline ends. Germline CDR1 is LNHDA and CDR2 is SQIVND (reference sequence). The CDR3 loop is CANPPGGRVGYTF. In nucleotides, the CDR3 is TGTGCCAACCCCCCCGGGGGTAGGGTTGGCTACACCTTC.

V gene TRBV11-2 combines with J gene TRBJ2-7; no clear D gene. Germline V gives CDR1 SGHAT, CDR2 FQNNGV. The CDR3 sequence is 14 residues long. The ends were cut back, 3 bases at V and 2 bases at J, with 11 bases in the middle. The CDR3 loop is CASSFMGTTYEQYF. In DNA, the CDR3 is TGTGCCAGCAGCTTTATGGGAACCACCTACGAGCAGTACTTC.

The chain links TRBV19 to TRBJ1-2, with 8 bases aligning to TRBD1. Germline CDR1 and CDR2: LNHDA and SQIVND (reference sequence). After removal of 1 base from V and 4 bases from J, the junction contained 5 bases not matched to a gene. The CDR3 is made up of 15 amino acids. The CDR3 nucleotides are TGTGCCAGTAGTATAGGGGGACAGGCGATCTATGGCTACACCTTC. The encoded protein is CASSIGGQAIYGYTF.

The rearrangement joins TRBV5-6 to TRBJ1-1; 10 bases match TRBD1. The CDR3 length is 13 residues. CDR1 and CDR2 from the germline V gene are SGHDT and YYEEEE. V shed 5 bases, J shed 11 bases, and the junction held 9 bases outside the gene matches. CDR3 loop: CASRSGQGLEAFF. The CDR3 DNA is TGTGCCAGCAGATCGGGACAGGGGCTGGAGGCTTTCTTT.

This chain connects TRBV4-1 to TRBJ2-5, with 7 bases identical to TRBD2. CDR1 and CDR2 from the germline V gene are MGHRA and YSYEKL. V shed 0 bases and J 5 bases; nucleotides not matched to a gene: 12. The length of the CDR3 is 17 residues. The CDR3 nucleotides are TGCGCCAGCAGCCAAGATCAGCGGGGAGGAATCTGGGAGACCCAGTACTTC. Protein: CASSQDQRGGIWETQYF.

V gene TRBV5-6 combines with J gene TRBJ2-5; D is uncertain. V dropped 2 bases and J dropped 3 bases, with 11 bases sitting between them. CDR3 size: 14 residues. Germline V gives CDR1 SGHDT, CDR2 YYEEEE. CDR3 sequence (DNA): TGTGCCAGCAGCTTTAGACCGGTTAAAGAGACCCAGTACTTC. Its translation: CASSFRPVKETQYF.

CDR3 bases: TGTGCCAGCAGCTTGGCCCGTGAGGGCGAGCAGTACTTC. Its protein is CASSLAREGEQYF. The chain employs TRBV5-4 and TRBJ2-7, with a weak D call TRBD2 (5 bases). V dropped 0 bases and J dropped 6 bases, with 10 bases sitting between them. CDR3 length: 13 residues. Germline values: CDR1 SGHNT, CDR2 YYREEE (reference sequence).

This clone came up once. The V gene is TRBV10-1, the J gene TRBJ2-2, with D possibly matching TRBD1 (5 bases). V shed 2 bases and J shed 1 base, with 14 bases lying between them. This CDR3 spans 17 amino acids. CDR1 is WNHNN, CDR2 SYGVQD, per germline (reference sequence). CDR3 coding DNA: TGCGCCAGCAGTGAGGTCTCAGGGCCAGAGAACACCGGGGAGCTGTTTTTT. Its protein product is CASSEVSGPENTGELFF.

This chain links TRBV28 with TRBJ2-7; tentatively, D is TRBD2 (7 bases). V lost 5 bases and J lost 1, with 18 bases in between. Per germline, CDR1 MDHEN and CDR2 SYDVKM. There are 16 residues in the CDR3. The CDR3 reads CASSPAWEGDSYEQYF. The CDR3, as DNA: TGTGCCAGCAGTCCGGCTTGGGAGGGGGATTCCTACGAGCAGTACTTC.

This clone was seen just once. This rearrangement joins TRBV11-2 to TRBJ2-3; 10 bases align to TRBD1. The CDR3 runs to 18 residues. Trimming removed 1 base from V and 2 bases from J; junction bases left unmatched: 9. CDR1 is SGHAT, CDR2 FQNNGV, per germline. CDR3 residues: CASSLATGGPLHTDTQYF. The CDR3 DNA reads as TGTGCCAGCAGCTTAGCGACAGGGGGCCCCTTACACACAGATACGCAGTATTTT.